This record covers a single TCR beta chain. Germline trimming cut 0 bases from V and 5 bases from J; bases unmatched to any gene: 6. CDR3 length equals 16 residues. Germline V CDR1 and CDR2: SNHLY, FYNNEI. Sequencing used immunoSEQ multiplex PCR; TCRdb keeps in-frame clones, though not all of them. Found here are 34,000 or so clones, 75% of them singletons; the top ten hold approximately 14%. The source of the sample is a study of radiotherapy plus CTLA-4 blockade in lung cancer. The source is a human donor with non-small cell lung cancer that progressed on radiotherapy plus ipilimumab. This chain links TRBV2 with TRBJ1-4; 7 bases line up with TRBD1. Sequenced here: peripheral blood, sampled from a patient treated with radiotherapy plus ipilimumab. CDR3 in DNA: TGTGCCAGCAGTGAAGCCCCAGGGGGGGGCAATGAAAAACTGTTTTTT. It codes for CASSEAPGGGNEKLFF.